This T cell receptor beta chain comes out of a study of CD8+CD57+ T cells in acquired aplastic anemia. Study-wide background: Mean DNA quantity obtained from sorted CD4+ and CD8+ cells was 3 to 3.5 ug.

Genomic DNA provided the template from which TCR beta VDJ and CDR3 profiles were obtained. TCRdb re-derived calls from the reads in MiXCR, one entry per CDR3 protein. The data hold approximately 300,000 distinct CDR3 sequences, with roughly 61% observed a single time. Flow cytometry had shown expanded CD8+CD57+ cells in the patients chosen for sequencing. Patients had undergone no therapy by the time their blood was sampled. A word on this clonotype: Its antigen is not identified.

Points from the study as a whole: For CD8+ Simpson's diversity, patients and controls showed no significant difference. Overlap between patients and controls comprised about 28 CD8+ CDR3 sequences.

The CDR3 totals 15 residues. Trimming at V came to 6 bases and at J to 3 bases, leaving 2 bases not matched to a gene. The germline gives CDR1 WNHNN, CDR2 SYGVQD (reference sequence). The chain has TRBV10-1 and TRBJ2-3, with TRBD2 matching over 14 bases. Material: sorted CD4+, CD8+, or CD8+CD57+ T cells (not recorded which) from PBMCs. This TCR was sampled from a human donor with aplastic anemia. The CDR3 loop is CASRGTSGGTDTQYF. Here the CDR3 DNA reads TGCGCCAGCAGGGGGACTAGCGGGGGTACAGATACGCAGTATTTT.